This TCR beta chain is from a study of early stage breast cancer tumors. This CDR3 spans 18 amino acids. V gave up 5 bases and J gave up 7 bases; unmatched junction bases: 16. The assay was immunoSEQ multiplex PCR, and TCRdb's table has in-frame clones only and misses some. The table lists about 72,000 clones, 79% of them singletons. The chain has TRBV23-1 and TRBJ1-6, with TRBD1 identical over 8 bases. TRBV23-1 has ORF status, its function being uncertain. The clonotype was recovered from a person between 60 and 70 years old with breast cancer. Material for sequencing was blood. The CDR3: CASSSDTDREGENSPLHF. In DNA, the CDR3 is TGCGCCAGCAGTTCCGACACGGACAGGGAAGGGGAAAATTCACCCCTCCACTTT.